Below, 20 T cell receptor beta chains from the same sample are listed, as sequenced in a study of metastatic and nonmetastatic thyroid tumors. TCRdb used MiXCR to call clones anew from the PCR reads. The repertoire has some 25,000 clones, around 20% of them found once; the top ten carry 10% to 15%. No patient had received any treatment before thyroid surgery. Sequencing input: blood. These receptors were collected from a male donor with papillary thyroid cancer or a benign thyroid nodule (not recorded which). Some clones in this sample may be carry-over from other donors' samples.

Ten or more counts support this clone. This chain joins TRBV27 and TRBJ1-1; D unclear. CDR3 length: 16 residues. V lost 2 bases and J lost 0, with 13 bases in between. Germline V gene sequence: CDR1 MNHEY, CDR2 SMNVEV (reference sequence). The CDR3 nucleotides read TGTGCCAGCAGTTTAAGGGTCAGTTCGATGAACACTGAAGCTTTCTTT. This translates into CASSLRVSSMNTEAFF.

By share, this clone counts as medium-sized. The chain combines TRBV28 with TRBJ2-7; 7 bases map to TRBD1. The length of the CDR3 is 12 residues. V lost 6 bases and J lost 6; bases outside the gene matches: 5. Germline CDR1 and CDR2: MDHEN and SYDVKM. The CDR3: CASSLNRGEQYF. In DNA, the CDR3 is TGTGCCAGCAGCCTTAACAGGGGCGAGCAGTACTTC.

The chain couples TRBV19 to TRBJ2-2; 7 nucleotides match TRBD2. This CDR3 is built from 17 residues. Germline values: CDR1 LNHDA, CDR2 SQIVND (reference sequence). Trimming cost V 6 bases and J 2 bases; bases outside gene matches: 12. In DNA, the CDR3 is TGTGCCAGTAGGCTGGGCGGGAGAGGGAACAACACCGGGGAGCTGTTTTTT. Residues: CASRLGGRGNNTGELFF.

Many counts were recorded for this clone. The CDR3 sequence is CASSQFLASETQYF. The DNA of the CDR3 is TGTGCCAGCAGCCAGTTCCTAGCATCAGAGACCCAGTACTTC. This rearrangement joins TRBV3-1 to TRBJ2-5, with D possibly being TRBD2 (5 bases). The CDR3 extends over 14 amino acids. Germline CDR1 LGHDT, CDR2 YNNKEL (reference sequence). Trimming stripped 3 bases from V and 4 bases from J, with 12 bases between.

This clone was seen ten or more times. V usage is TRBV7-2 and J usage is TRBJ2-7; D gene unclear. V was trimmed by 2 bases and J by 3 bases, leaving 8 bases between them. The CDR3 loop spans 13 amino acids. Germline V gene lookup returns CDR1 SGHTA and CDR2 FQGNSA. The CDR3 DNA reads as TGTGCCAGCAGCTTACAGTACGGCTACGAGCAGTACTTC. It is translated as CASSLQYGYEQYF. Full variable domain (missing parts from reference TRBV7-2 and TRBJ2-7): GAGVSQSPSNKVTEKGKDVELRCDPISGHTALYWYRQSLGQGLEFLIYFQGNSAPDKSGLPSDRFSAERTGGSVSTLTIQRTQQEDSAVYLCASSLQYGYEQYFGPGTRLTVT.

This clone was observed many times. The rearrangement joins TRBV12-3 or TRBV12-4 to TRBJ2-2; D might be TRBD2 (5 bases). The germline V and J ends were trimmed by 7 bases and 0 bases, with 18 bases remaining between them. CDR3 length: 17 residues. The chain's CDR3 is CASTQTIGLANTGELFF. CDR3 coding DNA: TGTGCCAGCACCCAAACAATTGGACTCGCGAACACCGGGGAGCTGTTTTTT.

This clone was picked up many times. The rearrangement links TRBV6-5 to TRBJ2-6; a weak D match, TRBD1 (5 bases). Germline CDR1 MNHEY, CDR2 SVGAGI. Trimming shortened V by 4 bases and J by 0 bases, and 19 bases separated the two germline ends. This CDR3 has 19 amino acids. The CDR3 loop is CASSWGMGPLNSGANVLTF. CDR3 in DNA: TGTGCCAGCAGTTGGGGAATGGGGCCATTGAACTCTGGGGCCAACGTCCTGACTTTC.

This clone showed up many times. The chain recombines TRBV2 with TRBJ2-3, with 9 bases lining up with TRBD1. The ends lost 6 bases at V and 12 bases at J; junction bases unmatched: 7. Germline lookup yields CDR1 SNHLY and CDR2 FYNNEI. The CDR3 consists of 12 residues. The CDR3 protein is CASRGDREDQYF. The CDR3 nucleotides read TGTGCCAGCAGGGGGGACAGGGAGGACCAGTATTTT.

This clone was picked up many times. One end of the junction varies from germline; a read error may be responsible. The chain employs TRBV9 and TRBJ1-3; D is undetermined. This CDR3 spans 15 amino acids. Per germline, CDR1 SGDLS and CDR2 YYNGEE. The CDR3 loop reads CASSGIGRSGNAIYF. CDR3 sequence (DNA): TGTGCCAGCAGCGGGATAGGCCGCTCTGGAAACGCCATATATTTT.

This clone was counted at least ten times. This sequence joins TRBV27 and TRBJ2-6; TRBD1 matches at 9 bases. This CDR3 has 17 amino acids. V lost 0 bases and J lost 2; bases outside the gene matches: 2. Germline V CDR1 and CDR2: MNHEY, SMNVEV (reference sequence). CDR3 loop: CASSLSDRGAGANVLTF. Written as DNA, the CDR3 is TGTGCCAGCAGTTTATCGGACAGGGGCGCTGGGGCCAACGTCCTGACTTTC.

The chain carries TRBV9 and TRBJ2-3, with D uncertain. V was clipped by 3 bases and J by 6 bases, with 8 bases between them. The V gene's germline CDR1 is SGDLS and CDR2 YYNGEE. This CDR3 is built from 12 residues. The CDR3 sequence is CASSAQYDTQYF. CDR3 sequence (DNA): TGTGCCAGCAGCGCCCAGTACGATACGCAGTATTTT.

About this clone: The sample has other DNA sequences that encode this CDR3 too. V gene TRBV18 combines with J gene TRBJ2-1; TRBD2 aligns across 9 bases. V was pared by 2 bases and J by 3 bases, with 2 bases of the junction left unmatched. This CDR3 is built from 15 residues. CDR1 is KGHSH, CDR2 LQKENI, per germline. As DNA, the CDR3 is TGTGCCAGCTCACCATCTAGCGGGGACTACAATGAGCAGTTCTTC. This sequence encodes CASSPSSGDYNEQFF.

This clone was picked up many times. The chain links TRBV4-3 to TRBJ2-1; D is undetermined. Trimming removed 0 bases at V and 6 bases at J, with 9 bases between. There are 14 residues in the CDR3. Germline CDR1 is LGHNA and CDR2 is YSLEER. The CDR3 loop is CASSQDTRANEQFF. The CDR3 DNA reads TGCGCCAGCAGCCAAGACACTCGAGCCAATGAGCAGTTCTTC.

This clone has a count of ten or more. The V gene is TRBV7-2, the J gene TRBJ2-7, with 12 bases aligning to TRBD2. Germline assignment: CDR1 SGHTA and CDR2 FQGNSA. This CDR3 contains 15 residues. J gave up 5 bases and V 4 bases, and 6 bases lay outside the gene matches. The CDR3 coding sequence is TGTGCCAGCAGCTACCTAGCGGGAGGGCCGGACGAGCAGTACTTC. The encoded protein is CASSYLAGGPDEQYF.

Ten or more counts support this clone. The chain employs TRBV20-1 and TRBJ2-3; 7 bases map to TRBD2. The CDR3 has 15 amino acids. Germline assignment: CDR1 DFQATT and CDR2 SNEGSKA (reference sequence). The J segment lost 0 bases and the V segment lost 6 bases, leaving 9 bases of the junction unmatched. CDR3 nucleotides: TGCAGTGCCCTAGGGCTAGCGGCTAGCACAGATACGCAGTATTTT. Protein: CSALGLAASTDTQYF.

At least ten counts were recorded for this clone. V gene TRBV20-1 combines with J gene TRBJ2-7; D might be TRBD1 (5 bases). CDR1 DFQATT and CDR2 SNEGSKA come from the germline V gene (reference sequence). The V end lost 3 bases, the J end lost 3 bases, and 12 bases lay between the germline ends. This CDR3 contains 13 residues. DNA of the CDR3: TGCAGTGCTAGTAGGGGTGGGGTCTACGAGCAGTACTTC. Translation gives CSASRGGVYEQYF.

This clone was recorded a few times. In nucleotides, the CDR3 is TGTGCCAGCAGTGGACAGGGGTTGAATGTGAGCGGCTACACCTTC. The encoded protein is CASSGQGLNVSGYTF. The genes are TRBV27 and TRBJ1-2, with 9 nucleotides matching TRBD1. Germline lookup yields CDR1 MNHEY and CDR2 SMNVEV (reference sequence). V lost 5 bases, J lost 8 bases, and 12 bases stayed unmatched. CDR3 length: 15 amino acids.

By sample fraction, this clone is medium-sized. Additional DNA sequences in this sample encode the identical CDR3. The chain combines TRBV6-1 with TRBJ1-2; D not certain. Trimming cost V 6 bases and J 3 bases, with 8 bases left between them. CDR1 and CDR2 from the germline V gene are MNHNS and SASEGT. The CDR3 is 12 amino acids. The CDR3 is CASRKTDYGYTF. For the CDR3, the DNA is TGTGCCAGCAGAAAGACGGACTATGGCTACACCTTC.

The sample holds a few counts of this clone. The CDR3: CASTRVDLVEAFF. The DNA of the CDR3 is TGTGCCAGCACCCGGGTCGATCTAGTTGAAGCTTTCTTT. The chain combines TRBV12-3 or TRBV12-4 with TRBJ1-1; D is unresolved. V gave up 7 bases and J gave up 7 bases, with 16 bases separating them. The CDR3 contains 13 residues.

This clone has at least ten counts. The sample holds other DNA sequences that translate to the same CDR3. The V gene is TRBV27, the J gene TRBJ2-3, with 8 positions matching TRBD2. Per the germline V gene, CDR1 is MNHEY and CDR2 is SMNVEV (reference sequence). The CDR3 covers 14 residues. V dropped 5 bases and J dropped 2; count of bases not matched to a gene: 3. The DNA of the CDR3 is TGTGCCAGCAGTATTAGCGGGGACACAGATACGCAGTATTTT. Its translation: CASSISGDTDTQYF.